The clone carrying this TCR beta chain was detected a few times. Its antigen remains unknown. These data belong to a study of T cell repertoires in cytomegalovirus infection. V dropped 7 bases and J dropped 4 bases, with 11 bases sitting between them. The CDR3 has 13 residues. From the reads, TCRdb called clonotypes with MiXCR, one entry per CDR3 protein. The sample carries approximately 910,000 distinct CDR3 sequences, around 32% recorded once. Sequencing used cultured CD8+ T cells from PBMCs, obtained from culture after CMV antigen stimulation. The V call is TRBV12-3 or TRBV12-4, the J call TRBJ2-1; possibly TRBD2 for D (5 bases). This TCR came from a human donor in good health (CMV status not recorded). Some clones in this sample may be carry-over from other donors' samples. The CDR3: CASTDGEYNEQFF. CDR3 DNA: TGTGCCAGCACCGATGGGGAGTACAATGAGCAGTTCTTC.